This TCR beta chain was recorded in a study of T-cell reconstitution after alpha-beta-depleted transplantation in children. Germline V gene data show CDR1 as LGHNA and CDR2 as YSLEER. The CDR3 totals 13 residues. Trimming removed 3 bases from V and 4 bases from J; junction bases left unmatched: 2. This clonotype was found many times. Preparing the TCRbeta library involved the use of unique molecular identifiers. In TCRdb, the PCR reads were re-called with MiXCR into one record per CDR3 protein. Of about 460,000 distinct CDR3 sequences detected, approximately 10% appear once; the ten largest clones hold 2% to 2.5%.

The chain uses TRBV4-3 and TRBJ1-1, with 7 nucleotides matching TRBD1. The receptor was isolated from a child between 2 and 9 years old with inherited bone marrow failure, due to receive a stem cell transplant. Sequences were derived from PBMCs, sampled before TCRalphabeta/CD19-depleted stem cell transplant. CDR3 coding DNA: TGCGCCAGCAGCCATTACAGGGGCACTGAAGCTTTCTTT. Its translation: CASSHYRGTEAFF.